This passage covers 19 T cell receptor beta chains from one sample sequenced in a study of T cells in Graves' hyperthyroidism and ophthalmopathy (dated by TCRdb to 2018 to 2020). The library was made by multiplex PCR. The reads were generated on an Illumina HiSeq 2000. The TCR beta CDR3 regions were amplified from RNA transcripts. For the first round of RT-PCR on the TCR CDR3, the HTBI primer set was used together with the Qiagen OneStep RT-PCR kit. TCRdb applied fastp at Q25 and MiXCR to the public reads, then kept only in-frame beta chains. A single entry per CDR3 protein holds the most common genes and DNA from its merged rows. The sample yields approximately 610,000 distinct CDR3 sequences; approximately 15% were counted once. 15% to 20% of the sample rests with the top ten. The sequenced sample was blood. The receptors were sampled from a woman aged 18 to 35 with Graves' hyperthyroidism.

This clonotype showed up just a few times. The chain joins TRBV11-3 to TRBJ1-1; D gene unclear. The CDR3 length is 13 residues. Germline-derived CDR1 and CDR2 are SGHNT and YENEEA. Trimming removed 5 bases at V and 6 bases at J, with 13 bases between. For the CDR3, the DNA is TGTGCCAGCAGCCCATCGTTAGGCGCTGAAGCTTTCTTT. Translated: CASSPSLGAEAFF.

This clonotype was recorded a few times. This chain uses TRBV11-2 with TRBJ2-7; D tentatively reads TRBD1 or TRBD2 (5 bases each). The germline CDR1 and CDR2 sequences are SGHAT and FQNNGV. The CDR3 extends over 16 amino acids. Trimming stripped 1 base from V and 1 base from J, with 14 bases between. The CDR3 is CASSLVPGTESYEQYF. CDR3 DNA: TGTGCCAGCAGCTTAGTCCCCGGGACGGAGTCCTACGAGCAGTACTTC.

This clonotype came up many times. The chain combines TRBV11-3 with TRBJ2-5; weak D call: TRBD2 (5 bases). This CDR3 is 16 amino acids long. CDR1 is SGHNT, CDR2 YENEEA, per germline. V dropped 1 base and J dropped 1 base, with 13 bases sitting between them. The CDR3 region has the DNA TGTGCCAGCAGCTTAGGTGGAGGAGTCCCCCAAGAGACCCAGTACTTC. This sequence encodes CASSLGGGVPQETQYF.

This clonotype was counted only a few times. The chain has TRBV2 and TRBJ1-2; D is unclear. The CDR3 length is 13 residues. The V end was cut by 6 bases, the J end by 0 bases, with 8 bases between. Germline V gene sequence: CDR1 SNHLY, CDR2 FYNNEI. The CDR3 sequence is CASRAETNYGYTF. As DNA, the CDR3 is TGTGCCAGCAGAGCCGAGACTAACTATGGCTACACCTTC.

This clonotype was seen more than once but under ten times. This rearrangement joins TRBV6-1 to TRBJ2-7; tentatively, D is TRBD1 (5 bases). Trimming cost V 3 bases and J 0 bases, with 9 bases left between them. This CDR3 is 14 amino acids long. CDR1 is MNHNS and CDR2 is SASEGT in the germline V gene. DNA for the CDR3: TGTGCCAGCAGTGACATCGGACACTCCTACGAGCAGTACTTC. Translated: CASSDIGHSYEQYF.

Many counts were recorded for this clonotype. Here the CDR3 reads CASSGDGLNQPQHF. The CDR3 DNA sequence: TGTGCCAGCAGCGGGGACGGCCTCAATCAGCCCCAGCATTTT. V is TRBV5-4 and J is TRBJ1-5, with a weak D call TRBD1 (5 bases). V shed 4 bases and J shed 3 bases, with 11 bases lying between them. Germline CDR1 and CDR2: SGHNT and YYREEE (reference sequence). The CDR3 has 14 residues.

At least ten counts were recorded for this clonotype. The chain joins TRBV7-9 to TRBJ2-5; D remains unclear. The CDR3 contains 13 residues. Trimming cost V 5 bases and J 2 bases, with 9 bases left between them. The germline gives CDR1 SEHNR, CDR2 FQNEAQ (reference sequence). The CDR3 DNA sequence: TGTGCCAGCAGCCAACACAAGCAAGAGACCCAGTACTTC. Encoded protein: CASSQHKQETQYF.

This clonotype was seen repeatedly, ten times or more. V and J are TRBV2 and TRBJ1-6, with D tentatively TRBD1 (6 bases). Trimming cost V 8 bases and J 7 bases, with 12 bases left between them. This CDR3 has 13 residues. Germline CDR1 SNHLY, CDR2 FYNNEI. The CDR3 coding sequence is TGTGCCAGCGCGACTACAGGGAATTCACCCCTCCACTTT. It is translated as CASATTGNSPLHF.

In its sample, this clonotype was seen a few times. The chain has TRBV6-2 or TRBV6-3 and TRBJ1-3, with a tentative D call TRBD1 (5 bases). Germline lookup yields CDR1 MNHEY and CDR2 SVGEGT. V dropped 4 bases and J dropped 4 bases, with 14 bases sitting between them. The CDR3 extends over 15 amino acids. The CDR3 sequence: CASSLMDIAGNTIYF. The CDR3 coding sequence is TGTGCCAGCAGTTTGATGGACATCGCCGGAAACACCATATATTTT.

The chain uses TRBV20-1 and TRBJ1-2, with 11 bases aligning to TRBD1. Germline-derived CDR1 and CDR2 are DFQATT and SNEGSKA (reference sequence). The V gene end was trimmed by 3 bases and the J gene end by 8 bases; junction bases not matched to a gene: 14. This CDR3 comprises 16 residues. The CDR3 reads CSARIRDRGSIYGYTF. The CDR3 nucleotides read TGCAGTGCTAGGATCCGGGACAGGGGGAGTATTTACGGCTACACCTTC.

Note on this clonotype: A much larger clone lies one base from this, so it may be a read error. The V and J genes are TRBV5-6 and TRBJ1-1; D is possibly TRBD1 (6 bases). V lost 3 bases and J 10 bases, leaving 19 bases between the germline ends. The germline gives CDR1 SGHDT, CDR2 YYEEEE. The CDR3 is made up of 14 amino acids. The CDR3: CASSSLQGRGRAFF. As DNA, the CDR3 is TGTGCCAGCAGCTCGTTACAGGGAAGGGGGAGAGCTTTCTTT.

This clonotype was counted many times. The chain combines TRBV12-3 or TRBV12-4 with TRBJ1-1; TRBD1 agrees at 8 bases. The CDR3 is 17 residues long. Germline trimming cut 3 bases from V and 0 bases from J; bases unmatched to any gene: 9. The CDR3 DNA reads TGTGCCAGCAGTTTTGATTCAGGGGGCGGGATGAACACTGAAGCTTTCTTT. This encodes CASSFDSGGGMNTEAFF.

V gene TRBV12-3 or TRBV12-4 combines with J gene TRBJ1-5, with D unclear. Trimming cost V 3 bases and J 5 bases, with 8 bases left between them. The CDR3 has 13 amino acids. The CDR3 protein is CASSFGRDQPQHF. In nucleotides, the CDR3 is TGTGCCAGCAGTTTCGGTCGGGATCAGCCCCAGCATTTT.

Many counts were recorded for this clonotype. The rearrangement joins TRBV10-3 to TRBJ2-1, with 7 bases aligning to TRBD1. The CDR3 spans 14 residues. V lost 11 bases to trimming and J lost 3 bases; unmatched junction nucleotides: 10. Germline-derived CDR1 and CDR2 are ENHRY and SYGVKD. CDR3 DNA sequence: TGTGCCTCTACCCGGGACAGCCGCTACAATGAGCAGTTCTTC. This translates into CASTRDSRYNEQFF.

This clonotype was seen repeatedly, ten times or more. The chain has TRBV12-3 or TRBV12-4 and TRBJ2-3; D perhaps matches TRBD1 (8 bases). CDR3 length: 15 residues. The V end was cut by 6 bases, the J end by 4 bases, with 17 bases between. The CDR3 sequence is CASSSTGEGADTQYF. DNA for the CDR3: TGTGCCAGCAGCTCGACAGGGGAGGGGGCAGATACGCAGTATTTT.

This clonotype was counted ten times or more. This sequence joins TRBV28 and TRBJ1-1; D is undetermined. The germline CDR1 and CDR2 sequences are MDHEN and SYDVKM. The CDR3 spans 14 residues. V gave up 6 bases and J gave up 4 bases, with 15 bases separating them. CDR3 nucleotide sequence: TGTGCCAGCAGAGAACACGAAGCGGGCACTGAAGCTTTCTTT. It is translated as CASREHEAGTEAFF.

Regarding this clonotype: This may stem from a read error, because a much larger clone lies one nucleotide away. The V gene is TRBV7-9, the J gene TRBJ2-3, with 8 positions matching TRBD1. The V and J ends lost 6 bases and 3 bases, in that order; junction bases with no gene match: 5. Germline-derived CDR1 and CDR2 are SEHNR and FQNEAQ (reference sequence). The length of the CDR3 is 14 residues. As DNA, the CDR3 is TGTGCCAGCAGGCGCGGACAGGGAACAGATACGCAGTATTTT. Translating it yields CASRRGQGTDTQYF.

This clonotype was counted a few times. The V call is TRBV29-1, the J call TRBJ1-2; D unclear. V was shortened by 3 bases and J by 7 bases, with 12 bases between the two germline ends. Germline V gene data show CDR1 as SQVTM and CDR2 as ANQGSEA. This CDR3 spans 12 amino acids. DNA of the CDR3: TGCAGCGTTGATGTGGGGAATGCTGGCTACACCTTC. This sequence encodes CSVDVGNAGYTF.

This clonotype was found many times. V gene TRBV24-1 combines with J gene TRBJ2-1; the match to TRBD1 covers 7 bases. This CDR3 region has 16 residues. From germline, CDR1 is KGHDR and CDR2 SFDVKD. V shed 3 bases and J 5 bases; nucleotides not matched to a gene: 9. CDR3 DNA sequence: TGTGCCACCAGTGATCCCGGACAGGAAAGGGACAATGAGCAGTTCTTC. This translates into CATSDPGQERDNEQFF.